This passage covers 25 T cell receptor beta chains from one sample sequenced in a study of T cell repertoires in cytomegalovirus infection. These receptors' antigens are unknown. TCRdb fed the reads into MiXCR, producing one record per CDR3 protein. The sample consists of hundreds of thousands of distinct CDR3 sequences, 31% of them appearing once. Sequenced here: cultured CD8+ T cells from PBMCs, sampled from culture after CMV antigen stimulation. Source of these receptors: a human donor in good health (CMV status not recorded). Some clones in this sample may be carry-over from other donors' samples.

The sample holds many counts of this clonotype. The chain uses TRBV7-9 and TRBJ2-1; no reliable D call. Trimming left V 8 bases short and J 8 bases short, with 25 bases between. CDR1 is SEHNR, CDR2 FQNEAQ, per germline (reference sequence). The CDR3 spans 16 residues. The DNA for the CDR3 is TGTGCCAGCCAGCCCGCTGGGCAAGCCTACGCCTATGAGCAGTTCTTC. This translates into CASQPAGQAYAYEQFF. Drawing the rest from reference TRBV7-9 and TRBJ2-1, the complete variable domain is DTGVSQNPRHKITKRGQNVTFRCDPISEHNRLYWYRQTLGQGPEFLTYFQNEAQLEKSRLLSDRFSAERPKGSFSTLEIQRTEQGDSAMYLCASQPAGQAYAYEQFFGPGTRLTVL.

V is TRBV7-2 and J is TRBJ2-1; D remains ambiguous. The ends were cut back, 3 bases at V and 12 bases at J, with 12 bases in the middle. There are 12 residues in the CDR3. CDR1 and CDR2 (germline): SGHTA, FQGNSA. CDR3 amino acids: CASSFSQVGQFF. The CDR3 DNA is TGTGCCAGCAGCTTCAGTCAAGTAGGGCAGTTCTTC.

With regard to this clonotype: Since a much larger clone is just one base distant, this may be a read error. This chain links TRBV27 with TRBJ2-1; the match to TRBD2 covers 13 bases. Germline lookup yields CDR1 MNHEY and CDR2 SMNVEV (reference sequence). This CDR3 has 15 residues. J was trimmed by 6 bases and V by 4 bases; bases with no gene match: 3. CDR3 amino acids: CASSYGTSGVNEQFF. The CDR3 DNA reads TGTGCCAGCAGTTACGGGACTAGCGGGGTCAATGAGCAGTTCTTC.

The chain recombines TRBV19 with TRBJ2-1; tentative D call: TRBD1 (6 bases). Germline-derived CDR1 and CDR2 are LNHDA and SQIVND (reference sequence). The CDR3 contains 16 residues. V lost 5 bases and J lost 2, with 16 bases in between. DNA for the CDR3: TGTGCCAGTAGTCCAACAGGGTTGGGGACCTACAATGAGCAGTTCTTC. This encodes CASSPTGLGTYNEQFF.

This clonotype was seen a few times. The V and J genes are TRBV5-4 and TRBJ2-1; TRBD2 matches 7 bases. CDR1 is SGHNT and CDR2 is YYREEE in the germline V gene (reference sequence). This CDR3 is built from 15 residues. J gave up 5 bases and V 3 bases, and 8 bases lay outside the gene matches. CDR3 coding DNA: TGTGCCAGCAGCTCTCGGGACTACCCAAACAATGAGCAGTTCTTC. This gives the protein CASSSRDYPNNEQFF.

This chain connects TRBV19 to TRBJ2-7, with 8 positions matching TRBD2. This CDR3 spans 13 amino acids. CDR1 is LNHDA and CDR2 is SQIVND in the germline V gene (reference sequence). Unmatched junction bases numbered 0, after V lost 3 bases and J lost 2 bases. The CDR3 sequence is CASSIGRAYEQYV. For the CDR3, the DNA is TGTGCCAGTAGTATCGGGAGGGCCTACGAGCAGTACGTC.

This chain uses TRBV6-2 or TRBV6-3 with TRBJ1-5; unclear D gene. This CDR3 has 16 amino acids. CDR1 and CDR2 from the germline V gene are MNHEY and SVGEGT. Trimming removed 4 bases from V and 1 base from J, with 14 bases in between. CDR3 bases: TGTGCCAGCAGTTTGGTGGGAGGGAGAAGCAATCAGCCCCAGCATTTT. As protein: CASSLVGGRSNQPQHF.

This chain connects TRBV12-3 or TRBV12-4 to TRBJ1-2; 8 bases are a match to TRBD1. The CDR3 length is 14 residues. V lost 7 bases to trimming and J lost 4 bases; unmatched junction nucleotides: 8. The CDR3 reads CASKAGGGSYGYTF. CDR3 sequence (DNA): TGTGCCAGCAAGGCAGGGGGCGGTAGCTATGGCTACACCTTC.

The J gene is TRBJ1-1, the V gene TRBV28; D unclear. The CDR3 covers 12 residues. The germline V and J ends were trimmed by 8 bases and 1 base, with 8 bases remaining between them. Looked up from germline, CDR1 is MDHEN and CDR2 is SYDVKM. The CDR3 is CASQKQNTEAFF. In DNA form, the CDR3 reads TGTGCCAGCCAAAAGCAGAACACTGAAGCTTTCTTT.

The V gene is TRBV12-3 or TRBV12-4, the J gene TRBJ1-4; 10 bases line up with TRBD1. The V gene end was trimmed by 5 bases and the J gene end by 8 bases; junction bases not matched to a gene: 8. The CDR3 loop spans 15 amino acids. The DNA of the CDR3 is TGTGCCAGCAGTCAAAGGACAGGGGGGGGGGAAAAACTGTTTTTT. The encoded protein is CASSQRTGGGEKLFF.

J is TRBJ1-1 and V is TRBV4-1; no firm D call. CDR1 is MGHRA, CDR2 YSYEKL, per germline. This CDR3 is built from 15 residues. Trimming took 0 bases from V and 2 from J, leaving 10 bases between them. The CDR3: CASSQEWRDNTEAFF. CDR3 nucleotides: TGCGCCAGCAGCCAAGAGTGGAGGGATAACACTGAAGCTTTCTTT.

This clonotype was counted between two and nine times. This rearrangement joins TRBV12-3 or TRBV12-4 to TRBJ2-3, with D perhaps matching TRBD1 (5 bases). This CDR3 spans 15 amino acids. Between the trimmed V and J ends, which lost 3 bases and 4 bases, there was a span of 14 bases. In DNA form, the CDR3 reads TGTGCCAGCAGTTTCGATGGGCAGGGTGCAGATACGCAGTATTTT. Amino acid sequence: CASSFDGQGADTQYF.

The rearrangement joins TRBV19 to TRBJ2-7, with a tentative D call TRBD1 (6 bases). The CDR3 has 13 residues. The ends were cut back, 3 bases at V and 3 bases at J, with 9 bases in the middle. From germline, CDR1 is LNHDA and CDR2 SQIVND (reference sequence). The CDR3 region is CASSILQGYEQYV. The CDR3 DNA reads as TGTGCCAGTAGTATCCTACAGGGCTACGAGCAGTACGTC.

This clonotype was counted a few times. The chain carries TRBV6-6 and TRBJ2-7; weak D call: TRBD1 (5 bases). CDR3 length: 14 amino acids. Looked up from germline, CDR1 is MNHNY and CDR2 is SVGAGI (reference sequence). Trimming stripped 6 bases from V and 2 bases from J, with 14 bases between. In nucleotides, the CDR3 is TGTGCCAGCAGCCCAAACAGGTCCCCCTACGAGCAGTACGTC. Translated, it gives CASSPNRSPYEQYV.

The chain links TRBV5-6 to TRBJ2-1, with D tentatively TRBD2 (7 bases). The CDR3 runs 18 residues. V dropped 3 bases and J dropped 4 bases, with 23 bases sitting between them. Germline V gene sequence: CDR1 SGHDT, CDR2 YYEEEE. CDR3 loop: CASSSGGVGGDAYNEQFF. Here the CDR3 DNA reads TGTGCCAGCAGCTCGGGAGGCGTAGGGGGTGATGCTTACAATGAGCAGTTCTTC.

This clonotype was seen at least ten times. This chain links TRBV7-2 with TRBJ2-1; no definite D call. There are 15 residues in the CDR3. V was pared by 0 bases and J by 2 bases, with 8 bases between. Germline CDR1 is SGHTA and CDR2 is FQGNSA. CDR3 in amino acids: CASSLAISAYNEQFF. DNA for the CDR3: TGTGCCAGCAGCTTAGCGATATCAGCCTACAATGAGCAGTTCTTC. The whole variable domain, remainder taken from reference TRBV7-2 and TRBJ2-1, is GAGVSQSPSNKVTEKGKDVELRCDPISGHTALYWYRQSLGQGLEFLIYFQGNSAPDKSGLPSDRFSAERTGGSVSTLTIQRTQQEDSAVYLCASSLAISAYNEQFFGPGTRLTVL.

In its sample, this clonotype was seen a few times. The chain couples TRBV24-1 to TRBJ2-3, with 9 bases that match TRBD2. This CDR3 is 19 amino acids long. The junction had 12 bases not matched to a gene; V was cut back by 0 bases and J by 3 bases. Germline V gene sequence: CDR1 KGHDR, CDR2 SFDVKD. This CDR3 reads CATSDLQLGLAGATDTQYF. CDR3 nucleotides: TGTGCCACCAGTGATTTGCAGCTAGGGTTAGCGGGGGCGACAGATACGCAGTATTTT.

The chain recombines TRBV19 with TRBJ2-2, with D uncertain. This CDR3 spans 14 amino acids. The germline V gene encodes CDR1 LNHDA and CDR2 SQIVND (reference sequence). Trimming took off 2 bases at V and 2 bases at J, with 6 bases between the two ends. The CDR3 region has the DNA TGTGCCAGTAGTATAATAGGAAACACCGGGGAGCTGTTTTTT. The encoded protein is CASSIIGNTGELFF.

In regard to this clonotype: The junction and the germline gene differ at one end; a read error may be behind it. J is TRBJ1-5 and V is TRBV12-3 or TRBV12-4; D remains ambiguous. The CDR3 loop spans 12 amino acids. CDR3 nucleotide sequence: TGTGTCAGCAGCCAACTCGATCAGCCCCAGCATTTT. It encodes CVSSQLDQPQHF.

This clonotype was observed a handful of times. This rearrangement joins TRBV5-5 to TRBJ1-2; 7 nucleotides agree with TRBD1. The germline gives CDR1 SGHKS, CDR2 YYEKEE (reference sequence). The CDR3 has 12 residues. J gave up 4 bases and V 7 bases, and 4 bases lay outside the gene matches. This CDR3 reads CASRTGSYGYTF. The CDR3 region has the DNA TGTGCCAGCCGGACAGGAAGCTATGGCTACACCTTC.

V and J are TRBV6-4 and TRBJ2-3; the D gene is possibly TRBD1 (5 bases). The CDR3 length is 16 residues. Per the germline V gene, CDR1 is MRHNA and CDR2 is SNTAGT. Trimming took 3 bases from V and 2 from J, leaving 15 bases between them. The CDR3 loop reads CASSEGASTLTDTQYF. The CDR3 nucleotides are TGTGCCAGCAGTGAAGGGGCCTCGACCCTCACAGATACGCAGTATTTT.

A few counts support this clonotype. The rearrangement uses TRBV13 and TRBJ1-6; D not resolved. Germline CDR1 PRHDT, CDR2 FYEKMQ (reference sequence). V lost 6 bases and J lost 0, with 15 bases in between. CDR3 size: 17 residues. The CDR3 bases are TGTGCCAGCAGAGGGAACAGTCAAAGCTCCTATAATTCACCCCTCCACTTT. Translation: CASRGNSQSSYNSPLHF.

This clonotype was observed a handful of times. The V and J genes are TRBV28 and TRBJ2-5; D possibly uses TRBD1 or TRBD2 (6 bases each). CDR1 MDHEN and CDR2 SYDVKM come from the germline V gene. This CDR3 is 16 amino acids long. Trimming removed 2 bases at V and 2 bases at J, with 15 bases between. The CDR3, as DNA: TGTGCCAGCAGTTTAAAGGGGGGTTTTCTGCAAGAGACCCAGTACTTC. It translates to CASSLKGGFLQETQYF.

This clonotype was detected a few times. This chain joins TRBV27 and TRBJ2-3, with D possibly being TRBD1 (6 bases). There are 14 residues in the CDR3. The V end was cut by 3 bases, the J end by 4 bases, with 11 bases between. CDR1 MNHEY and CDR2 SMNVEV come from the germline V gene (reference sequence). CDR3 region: CASSFEGVADTQYF. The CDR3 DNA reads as TGTGCCAGCAGTTTCGAGGGGGTGGCAGATACGCAGTATTTT.

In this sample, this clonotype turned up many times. CDR3 nucleotides: TGTGCCAGCAGCCCGGCGTGGCGGGGGGGCGATGAGCAGTTCTTC. The encoded protein is CASSPAWRGGDEQFF. The V call is TRBV7-2, the J call TRBJ2-1, with 9 bases fitting TRBD2. The CDR3 is made up of 15 amino acids. V was clipped by 5 bases and J by 8 bases; unmatched bases: 10. CDR1 is SGHTA and CDR2 is FQGNSA in the germline V gene.